The 23 T cell receptor beta chains in this list originate from one sample, sequenced in a study of CD8 T cells in Susac syndrome. It was with random hexamers that 0.5 to 1 ug RNA was reverse transcribed. In TCRdb, the immunoSEQ multiplex PCR reads were re-called with MiXCR into one record per CDR3 protein. The sample lists about 430,000 distinct CDR3 sequences, around 85% seen once, with about 0.12% in the top ten. The sequenced sample was CD8+ T cells from PBMCs. Source of these receptors: a human donor with multiple sclerosis.

In its sample, this clonotype was seen once. The genes are TRBV11-2 and TRBJ2-1; possible D gene TRBD1, 5 bases. This CDR3 contains 16 residues. Germline V lookup: CDR1 SGHAT, CDR2 FQNNGV. Trimming removed 4 bases at V and 2 bases at J, with 15 bases between. This CDR3 reads CASSSMGGAAYNEQFF. CDR3 bases: TGTGCCAGCAGCTCAATGGGTGGGGCGGCCTACAATGAGCAGTTCTTC. Variable domain in full (rest from reference TRBV11-2 and TRBJ2-1): EAGVAQSPRYKIIEKRQSVAFWCNPISGHATLYWYQQILGQGPKLLIQFQNNGVVDDSQLPKDRFSAERLKGVDSTLKIQPAKLEDSAVYLCASSSMGGAAYNEQFFGPGTRLTVL.

V gene TRBV19 combines with J gene TRBJ2-1; D gene ambiguous. Germline assignment: CDR1 LNHDA and CDR2 SQIVND (reference sequence). The length of the CDR3 is 11 residues. With 10 bases removed from V and 7 bases from J, the gap between germline ends came to 11 bases. Here the CDR3 reads CATHLGNEQFF. The CDR3 DNA reads TGTGCCACCCATTTGGGTAATGAGCAGTTCTTC.

This chain uses TRBV27 with TRBJ1-5; 10 nucleotides match TRBD1. V lost 8 bases and J lost 0; bases outside the gene matches: 7. CDR3 length: 16 amino acids. Looked up from germline, CDR1 is MNHEY and CDR2 is SMNVEV (reference sequence). The CDR3 spells CASGGQGSYSNQPQHF. Here the CDR3 DNA reads TGTGCCAGCGGGGGACAGGGGAGTTATAGCAATCAGCCCCAGCATTTT.

This clonotype was counted once. The chain is built from TRBV3-1 and TRBJ2-1; TRBD2 is a possible D gene (6 bases). The CDR3 has 13 residues. Looked up from germline, CDR1 is LGHDT and CDR2 is YNNKEL (reference sequence). V lost 8 bases and J lost 9, with 17 bases in between. The CDR3 DNA reads TGTGCCAGCCATGCGGACCCAGCGGGTGAGCAGTTCTTC. This sequence encodes CASHADPAGEQFF.

V and J are TRBV7-9 and TRBJ2-2, with 12 bases lining up with TRBD2. The CDR3 is 18 amino acids. V was pared by 4 bases and J by 5 bases, with 11 bases of the junction left unmatched. Germline V gives CDR1 SEHNR, CDR2 FQNEAQ (reference sequence). The chain's CDR3 is CASSSPPRLAGVTGELFF. The CDR3 bases are TGTGCCAGCAGCTCACCCCCGAGACTAGCGGGAGTAACCGGGGAGCTGTTTTTT.

This clonotype came up once. The J gene is TRBJ2-5, the V gene TRBV20-1; D unclear. V dropped 3 bases and J dropped 5 bases, with 19 bases sitting between them. There are 15 residues in the CDR3. Germline V gene data show CDR1 as DFQATT and CDR2 as SNEGSKA (reference sequence). CDR3 sequence: CSARGGVGLIETQYF. For the CDR3, the DNA is TGCAGTGCTAGGGGCGGCGTGGGGTTGATTGAGACCCAGTACTTC.

This clonotype turned up a few times. The chain joins TRBV5-4 to TRBJ2-7, with 7 nucleotides matching TRBD1. V shed 4 bases, J shed 3 bases, and the junction held 16 bases outside the gene matches. The germline CDR1 and CDR2 sequences are SGHNT and YYREEE (reference sequence). This CDR3 has 17 amino acids. CDR3 residues: CASSPDGWDSDDYEQYF. DNA of the CDR3: TGTGCCAGCAGCCCTGACGGGTGGGACAGCGACGACTACGAGCAGTACTTC. Looking up the rest from reference TRBV5-4 and TRBJ2-7 gives the full variable domain: ETGVTQSPTHLIKTRGQQVTLRCSSQSGHNTVSWYQQALGQGPQFIFQYYREEENGRGNFPPRFSGLQFPNYSSELNVNALELDDSALYLCASSPDGWDSDDYEQYFGPGTRLTVT.

The V gene is TRBV30, the J gene TRBJ1-6; TRBD1 is a possible D gene (5 bases). Germline CDR1 reads GTSNPN; CDR2 reads SVGIG (reference sequence). The CDR3 is 14 residues long. V shed 3 bases and J shed 13 bases, with 19 bases lying between them. The CDR3, as DNA: TGTGCCTGGAGCGTGGTACAGGCAAAGGGCCCCCTCCACTTT. Its translation is CAWSVVQAKGPLHF.

This chain links TRBV4-1 with TRBJ1-1; 7 nucleotides agree with TRBD1. The germline V gene has CDR1 MGHRA and CDR2 YSYEKL. Losses at the gene ends were 1 base for V and 5 bases for J; bases not matched to a gene: 16. The CDR3 is made up of 18 amino acids. DNA for the CDR3: TGCGCCAGCAGCCAAGGATGGCAGGGGGGGGATAGGTTAACTGAAGCTTTCTTT. The encoded protein is CASSQGWQGGDRLTEAFF.

J is TRBJ1-2 and V is TRBV10-3; D is unresolved. The V end was cut by 3 bases, the J end by 2 bases, with 7 bases between. Germline V gives CDR1 ENHRY, CDR2 SYGVKD. The CDR3 has 13 residues. CDR3 coding DNA: TGTGCCATCAGTGAATATGAGAACTATGGCTACACCTTC. Residues: CAISEYENYGYTF.

The gene calls are TRBV19 and TRBJ1-3; D remains ambiguous. CDR1 and CDR2 (germline): LNHDA, SQIVND (reference sequence). V was trimmed by 5 bases and J by 2 bases, leaving 10 bases between them. The CDR3 contains 14 residues. The CDR3 bases are TGTGCCAGTAGTGCCCGCGAAGCTGGAAACACCATATATTTT. Protein product: CASSAREAGNTIYF. Full variable domain (rest looked up from reference TRBV19 and TRBJ1-3): DGGITQSPKYLFRKEGQNVTLSCEQNLNHDAMYWYRQDPGQGLRLIYYSQIVNDFQKGDIAEGYSVSREKKESFPLTVTSAQKNPTAFYLCASSAREAGNTIYFGEGSWLTVV.

V is TRBV12-3 or TRBV12-4 and J is TRBJ1-1; a possible D gene is TRBD1 (6 bases). This CDR3 contains 15 residues. V lost 3 bases and J 8 bases, leaving 19 bases between the germline ends. This chain's CDR3 is CASSLGGRLPPEAFF. CDR3 coding DNA: TGTGCCAGCAGTTTGGGGGGCAGGCTACCCCCAGAAGCTTTCTTT.

This clonotype was seen a single time. The V gene is TRBV7-9, the J gene TRBJ2-7, with D tentatively TRBD1 (6 bases). Looked up from germline, CDR1 is SEHNR and CDR2 is FQNEAQ (reference sequence). This CDR3 spans 15 amino acids. V was clipped by 4 bases and J by 2 bases, with 15 bases between them. The CDR3: CASSSGRDNPYEQYF. In DNA form, the CDR3 reads TGTGCCAGCAGCTCAGGTAGGGACAACCCCTACGAGCAGTACTTC. The full variable domain, in which reference TRBV7-9 and TRBJ2-7 provide the parts outside the CDR3, is DTGVSQNPRHKITKRGQNVTFRCDPISEHNRLYWYRQTLGQGPEFLTYFQNEAQLEKSRLLSDRFSAERPKGSFSTLEIQRTEQGDSAMYLCASSSGRDNPYEQYFGPGTRLTVT.

The chain carries TRBV29-1 and TRBJ2-7, with 10 bases aligning to TRBD1. The trim removed 8 bases at V and 1 base at J, leaving 11 bases unmatched. Per the germline V gene, CDR1 is SQVTM and CDR2 is ANQGSEA. This CDR3 is built from 15 residues. The CDR3 sequence is CSSLFDRGHSYEQYF. Written as DNA, the CDR3 is TGCAGCTCCCTCTTTGACAGGGGGCATTCCTACGAGCAGTACTTC.

V and J are TRBV2 and TRBJ1-1, with D perhaps TRBD1 (5 bases). Germline CDR1 reads SNHLY; CDR2 reads FYNNEI. The CDR3 is 14 amino acids. Trimming cost V 8 bases and J 4 bases, with 17 bases left between them. The CDR3 DNA sequence: TGTGCCAGCCCTCGTGGGGGGAGGCCCACTGAAGCTTTCTTT. Protein: CASPRGGRPTEAFF.

The CDR3 DNA reads TGTGCCAGCAGCCTGCCCGGGACAGGGGGGACCAGCGAGCAGTACTTC. Protein sequence: CASSLPGTGGTSEQYF. This chain connects TRBV7-9 to TRBJ2-7; 11 nucleotides agree with TRBD1. V lost 5 bases, J lost 6 bases, and 12 bases stayed unmatched. This CDR3 has 16 residues. Germline V gives CDR1 SEHNR, CDR2 FQNEAQ (reference sequence).

The chain uses TRBV11-3 and TRBJ1-1; a possible D gene is TRBD1 (5 bases). The CDR3 loop spans 12 amino acids. The ends were cut back, 8 bases at V and 8 bases at J, with 15 bases in the middle. Germline CDR1 is SGHNT and CDR2 is YENEEA. The CDR3, as DNA: TGTGCCAGCCAGGGCGTGGGGACCGAAGCTTTCTTT. Protein sequence: CASQGVGTEAFF.

The J gene is TRBJ2-2, the V gene TRBV7-9; D possibly corresponds to TRBD2 (5 bases). This CDR3 contains 17 residues. V lost 5 bases and J 2 bases, leaving 18 bases between the germline ends. Germline V gives CDR1 SEHNR, CDR2 FQNEAQ (reference sequence). The CDR3 here is CASSTLTGEHNTGELFF. CDR3 nucleotide sequence: TGTGCCAGCAGCACACTGACCGGGGAACACAACACCGGGGAGCTGTTTTTT.

The chain carries TRBV6-4 and TRBJ2-5, with 10 positions matching TRBD2. Germline CDR1 MRHNA, CDR2 SNTAGT. V lost 2 bases, J lost 0 bases, and 6 bases stayed unmatched. The CDR3 contains 17 residues. CDR3 residues: CASSDRSGGRYQETQYF. The DNA for the CDR3 is TGTGCCAGCAGTGACCGTAGCGGGGGGAGGTACCAAGAGACCCAGTACTTC.

This clonotype has more than one count but fewer than ten. The V and J genes are TRBV11-2 and TRBJ2-5, with 7 bases aligning to TRBD1. The CDR3 extends over 15 amino acids. Germline V lookup: CDR1 SGHAT, CDR2 FQNNGV. The ends lost 5 bases at V and 2 bases at J; junction bases unmatched: 8. CDR3 loop: CASSTRQGLQETQYF. The CDR3 region has the DNA TGTGCCAGCAGCACCCGACAGGGATTGCAAGAGACCCAGTACTTC.

This chain links TRBV29-1 with TRBJ1-2; D uncertain. The CDR3 runs to 13 residues. CDR1 and CDR2 from the germline V gene are SQVTM and ANQGSEA. V lost 6 bases, J lost 5 bases, and 16 bases lay in between. CDR3 in amino acids: CSVVSSSSYGYTF. As DNA, the CDR3 is TGCAGCGTGGTGTCGAGCAGTTCTTATGGCTACACCTTC.

The rearrangement links TRBV6-2 or TRBV6-3 to TRBJ1-5, with a possible D match to TRBD1 (5 bases). The germline gives CDR1 MNHEY, CDR2 SVGEGT. Trimming took off 2 bases at V and 3 bases at J, with 14 bases between the two ends. This CDR3 has 16 residues. This chain's CDR3 is CASSYGETEYNQPQHF. The CDR3 DNA reads TGTGCCAGCAGTTACGGGGAGACAGAGTACAATCAGCCCCAGCATTTT.

The chain joins TRBV3-1 to TRBJ2-1, with 11 bases identical to TRBD1. The ends lost 1 base at V and 8 bases at J; junction bases unmatched: 7. The CDR3 is 16 residues long. Germline V lookup: CDR1 LGHDT, CDR2 YNNKEL (reference sequence). The CDR3 region has the DNA TGTGCCAGCAGCCAAGCGCGGACAGGGGGCTATGATGAGCAGTTCTTC. Translating gives CASSQARTGGYDEQFF.